This passage covers 22 T cell receptor beta chains from one sample sequenced in a study of vaccination effects on CD4 cells after COVID-19. This table comes from immunoSEQ multiplex PCR, and its TCRdb copy is limited to in-frame clones, with some not included. Of some 69,000 clones listed, around 69% are singletons. Using viral peptide pools, the ViraFEST assay grew out antigen-specific CD4+ T cells prior to sequencing. Isolation of CD4+ T cells took place after approximately ten days of culture. Vaccinees lacked prior SARS-CoV-2 infection and tested negative for nucleocapsid antibodies. These receptors have no known antigen. The sample in question was CD4+ T cells from PBMCs cultured with HCoV-NL63 spike peptides, obtained before COVID-19 vaccination. The receptors originated from a human donor who received a COVID-19 vaccine.

This clone was counted once. The rearrangement joins TRBV4-3 to TRBJ1-5; D is unresolved. Germline V gene lookup returns CDR1 LGHNA and CDR2 YSLEER. The CDR3 runs 15 residues. V gave up 1 base and J gave up 2 bases, with 9 bases separating them. CDR3 residues: CASSQGTNGNQPQHF. The DNA of the CDR3 is TGCGCCAGCAGCCAAGGGACCAACGGCAATCAGCCCCAGCATTTT.

The rearrangement links TRBV9 to TRBJ2-6; D call uncertain. CDR1 and CDR2 (germline): SGDLS, YYNGEE. Deletions cut 0 bases from V and 0 bases from J, with 7 bases between. The CDR3 extends over 16 amino acids. CDR3 loop: CASSVVPGSGANVLTF. The CDR3 region has the DNA TGTGCCAGCAGCGTAGTCCCAGGCTCTGGGGCCAACGTCCTGACTTTC.

The rearrangement joins TRBV18 to TRBJ1-5, with D tentatively TRBD1 (5 bases). Germline CDR1 KGHSH, CDR2 LQKENI. V shed 4 bases and J shed 4 bases, with 14 bases lying between them. The CDR3 totals 15 residues. CDR3 sequence: CASSREGRLNQPQHF. The DNA for the CDR3 is TGTGCCAGCTCACGGGAGGGACGTCTTAATCAGCCCCAGCATTTT.

The J gene is TRBJ2-1, the V gene TRBV11-3, with unresolved D. There are 12 residues in the CDR3. V lost 2 bases and J lost 5, with 4 bases in between. CDR1 and CDR2 from the germline V gene are SGHNT and YENEEA. DNA for the CDR3: TGTGCCAGCAGCTTACTAAACAATGAGCAGTTCTTC. It codes for CASSLLNNEQFF.

V and J are TRBV19 and TRBJ2-6; D possibly corresponds to TRBD1 (5 bases). This CDR3 contains 17 residues. Germline loops: CDR1 LNHDA, CDR2 SQIVND (reference sequence). Trimming left V 9 bases short and J 4 bases short, with 22 bases between. The CDR3 reads CASTRAQGYTGANVLTF. DNA of the CDR3: TGTGCCAGCACCCGGGCGCAGGGTTATACCGGGGCCAACGTCCTGACTTTC.

In its sample, this clone was seen a few times. The genes are TRBV28 and TRBJ2-5, with D perhaps being TRBD1 or TRBD2 (5 bases each). The V end lost 2 bases, the J end lost 1 base, and 11 bases lay between the germline ends. This CDR3 spans 15 amino acids. Germline values: CDR1 MDHEN, CDR2 SYDVKM. Here the CDR3 reads CASSLHSGGQETQYF. DNA for the CDR3: TGTGCCAGCAGTTTACATAGTGGGGGCCAAGAGACCCAGTACTTC.

V and J are TRBV19 and TRBJ2-5; TRBD1 matches 10 bases. Germline values: CDR1 LNHDA, CDR2 SQIVND (reference sequence). The CDR3 loop spans 14 amino acids. The trim removed 7 bases at V and 4 bases at J, leaving 6 bases unmatched. CDR3 DNA sequence: TGTGCCAGTACCGACAGGGGGCGAAGAGAGACCCAGTACTTC. It yields the protein CASTDRGRRETQYF. Based on the CDR3 plus reference TRBV19 and TRBJ2-5, the full variable domain is DGGITQSPKYLFRKEGQNVTLSCEQNLNHDAMYWYRQDPGQGLRLIYYSQIVNDFQKGDIAEGYSVSREKKESFPLTVTSAQKNPTAFYLCASTDRGRRETQYFGPGTRLLVL.

This chain joins TRBV21-1 and TRBJ1-3; no check of the table's D call, TRBD1, against the DNA was made. TRBV21-1 is reported as a pseudogene. This CDR3 region has 15 residues. As DNA, the CDR3 is TGTGCCAGCCACAATCGGACAGGGGAGGAAAACACCATATATTTT. Its translation is CASHNRTGEENTIYF.

The chain employs TRBV7-9 and TRBJ2-3; D is unresolved. There are 14 residues in the CDR3. Germline-derived CDR1 and CDR2 are SEHNR and FQNEAQ (reference sequence). Trimming took off 5 bases at V and 0 bases at J, with 9 bases between the two ends. CDR3 coding DNA: TGTGCCAGCAGCCAAGCTTCTAGCACAGATACGCAGTATTTT. This translates into CASSQASSTDTQYF.

The rearrangement links TRBV18 to TRBJ2-2; D is uncertain. Between the trimmed V and J ends, which lost 4 bases and 3 bases, there was a span of 9 bases. Germline V gene data show CDR1 as KGHSH and CDR2 as LQKENI. The CDR3 has 14 amino acids. The chain's CDR3 is CASSLSGDTGELFF. In DNA, the CDR3 is TGTGCCAGCTCACTATCAGGAGACACCGGGGAGCTGTTTTTT.

This rearrangement joins TRBV9 to TRBJ1-1; D is undetermined. Germline V gene data show CDR1 as SGDLS and CDR2 as YYNGEE. The CDR3 runs 14 residues. The V end lost 2 bases, the J end lost 5 bases, and 13 bases lay between the germline ends. The CDR3 region has the DNA TGTGCCAGCAGCGTGCTCCAAACGGGTACTGAAGCTTTCTTT. Its protein is CASSVLQTGTEAFF.

This clone occurred once. The gene calls are TRBV11-2 and TRBJ1-2, with D tentatively TRBD1 (5 bases). CDR1 is SGHAT, CDR2 FQNNGV, per germline. Deletions cut 4 bases from V and 8 bases from J, with 17 bases between. The CDR3 has 14 amino acids. In DNA form, the CDR3 reads TGTGCCAGCAGCTCGAATCCAGGGTACGGGGGCTACACCTTC. It specifies CASSSNPGYGGYTF.

This clone appeared a few times. The genes are TRBV5-1 and TRBJ1-2, with D possibly matching TRBD1 (5 bases). V was clipped by 0 bases and J by 0 bases, with 9 bases between them. This CDR3 has 15 residues. The V gene's germline CDR1 is SGHRS and CDR2 YFSETQ. The CDR3 protein is CASSLGRGTNYGYTF. CDR3 DNA sequence: TGCGCCAGCAGCTTGGGTCGGGGGACTAACTATGGCTACACCTTC.

This clone was counted a single time. The chain combines TRBV4-1 with TRBJ1-1; 8 bases are shared with TRBD1. The CDR3 has 19 amino acids. J was trimmed by 1 base and V by 8 bases; bases with no gene match: 21. Per the germline V gene, CDR1 is MGHRA and CDR2 is YSYEKL. DNA for the CDR3: TGCGCCAGCCGGGGCAACGGCAGGGGGCCTCAAGGAGGGAACACTGAAGCTTTCTTT. It translates to CASRGNGRGPQGGNTEAFF.

The chain couples TRBV9 to TRBJ2-2, with 8 bases identical to TRBD2. The CDR3 is made up of 15 amino acids. V shed 4 bases and J 4 bases; nucleotides not matched to a gene: 6. CDR1 and CDR2 from the germline V gene are SGDLS and YYNGEE. The CDR3 DNA is TGTGCCAGCAGCTCTAGACTAGCGAGCACCGGGGAGCTGTTTTTT. The encoded protein is CASSSRLASTGELFF.

The CDR3 coding sequence is TGTGCCAGCAGCCTTCGGACAGGTGATGAGTACACCTTC. It codes for CASSLRTGDEYTF. V usage is TRBV7-2 and J usage is TRBJ1-2; TRBD1 aligns across 7 bases. With 5 bases clipped from V and 11 bases from J, the junction kept 11 bases outside the gene matches. CDR3 length equals 13 residues. CDR1 and CDR2 (germline): SGHTA, FQGNSA.

The chain carries TRBV11-2 and TRBJ2-5; the D gene is possibly TRBD2 (5 bases). Germline CDR1 reads SGHAT; CDR2 reads FQNNGV. The length of the CDR3 is 11 residues. The V and J ends lost 2 bases and 7 bases respectively, with 5 bases between them. In DNA, the CDR3 is TGTGCCAGCAGCTTAAGCGGGACCCAGTACTTC. Its protein product is CASSLSGTQYF.

This clone was detected only a few times. The J gene is TRBJ2-6, the V gene TRBV5-1, with D possibly TRBD2 on 9 matching bases. V was shortened by 3 bases and J by 4 bases, with 23 bases between the two germline ends. In germline, CDR1 is SGHRS, CDR2 YFSETQ. This CDR3 contains 19 residues. As DNA, the CDR3 is TGCGCCAGCAGCTCCCCAGGGGGCGGGGGGGCCTCCGGGGCCAACGTCCTGACTTTC. This sequence encodes CASSSPGGGGASGANVLTF. Using reference TRBV5-1 and TRBJ2-6 for the parts outside the CDR3, the full variable domain is KAGVTQTPRYLIKTRGQQVTLSCSPISGHRSVSWYQQTPGQGLQFLFEYFSETQRNKGNFPGRFSGRQFSNSRSEMNVSTLELGDSALYLCASSSPGGGGASGANVLTFGAGSRLTVL.

V and J are TRBV10-2 and TRBJ1-4; tentatively, D is TRBD1 (5 bases). Germline CDR1 and CDR2: WSHSY and SAAADI. This CDR3 spans 13 amino acids. V was pared by 6 bases and J by 10 bases, with 15 bases between. The CDR3 bases are TGCGCCAGCAGGGCAGGGTCCCTAGGAAAACTGTTTTTT. It is translated as CASRAGSLGKLFF.

This clone was picked up a small number of times. This sequence joins TRBV3-1 (or the pseudogene TRBV3-2) and TRBJ2-5; D is possibly TRBD1 or TRBD2 (6 bases each). Germline CDR1 and CDR2: LGHDT and YNNKEL (reference sequence). The CDR3 loop spans 15 amino acids. The V end lost 0 bases, the J end lost 5 bases, and 13 bases lay between the germline ends. The CDR3 DNA reads as TGTGCCAGCAGCCAAGAGTCCCAGGGGAGGGAGACCCAGTACTTC. Translating gives CASSQESQGRETQYF.

The chain employs TRBV27 and TRBJ2-1; maybe TRBD2 (5 bases). Germline assignment: CDR1 MNHEY and CDR2 SMNVEV (reference sequence). Deletions cut 4 bases from V and 10 bases from J, with 14 bases between. The CDR3 totals 13 residues. CDR3 in amino acids: CASSSLSGEEQFF. Here the CDR3 DNA reads TGTGCCAGCAGTTCCCTCTCCGGGGAAGAGCAGTTCTTC.

The CDR3 sequence: CASSEQGGGITEAFF. The CDR3 DNA is TGCGCCAGCAGTGAGCAGGGGGGAGGTATAACTGAAGCTTTCTTT. This sequence joins TRBV10-2 and TRBJ1-1, with TRBD1 matching 7 bases. The CDR3 runs 15 residues. Germline CDR1 reads WSHSY; CDR2 reads SAAADI. V shed 2 bases and J 5 bases; nucleotides not matched to a gene: 8.